The 17 T cell receptor beta chains below come from one sample, sequenced in a study of cytomegalovirus exposure and HLA in healthy donors. The PCR ran on 60 Vbeta and 13 Jbeta primers. This table comes from immunoSEQ multiplex PCR, and its TCRdb copy is limited to in-frame clones, with some not included. The table has roughly 120,000 clones, 70% to 80% seen once. Specimen: PBMCs. These receptors were taken from a woman aged 40 to 50 in good health and CMV-seropositive.

Remarks on this clone: The junction departs from germline at one end; a sequencing error may be responsible. V and J are TRBV7-7 and TRBJ2-3; TRBD2 aligns across 8 bases. The CDR3 runs to 15 residues. CDR1 and CDR2 (germline): SSHAT, FNYEAQ (reference sequence). The CDR3 region has the DNA TGTGCTAGCAGCTTAGGCGGGGGGATTACAGATACGCAGTATTTT. Residues: CASSLGGGITDTQYF.

This clone was recorded only once. The rearrangement links TRBV13 to TRBJ1-5; 10 bases are shared with TRBD1. The junction had 8 bases not matched to a gene; V was cut back by 1 base and J by 8 bases. Germline V gene sequence: CDR1 PRHDT, CDR2 FYEKMQ (reference sequence). This CDR3 is 16 amino acids long. The CDR3 sequence is CASSLARTGGLEPQHF. CDR3 nucleotides: TGTGCCAGCAGCTTAGCCCGGACAGGGGGTTTGGAGCCCCAGCATTTT.

CDR3 bases: TGCGCCAGCAGCTTAGGACTGGTTACAGCGGGGAATGGCAGGGAGCAGTTCTTC. Translation: CASSLGLVTAGNGREQFF. The chain combines TRBV5-1 with TRBJ2-1; 7 positions match TRBD2. The ends lost 2 bases at V and 10 bases at J; junction bases unmatched: 21. The CDR3 is 18 residues long. Germline V CDR1 and CDR2: SGHRS, YFSETQ.

This chain joins TRBV5-1 and TRBJ1-1; TRBD1 aligns across 8 bases. CDR3 length equals 16 residues. With V trimmed by 0 bases and J by 1 base, 5 bases remained unmatched. The V gene's germline CDR1 is SGHRS and CDR2 YFSETQ. The CDR3 coding sequence is TGCGCCAGCAGCTTGGGACAGGGGCGGGGGAACACTGAAGCTTTCTTT. It yields the protein CASSLGQGRGNTEAFF.

This clone turned up a few times. J is TRBJ2-2 and V is TRBV19, with TRBD2 as a possible D gene (6 bases). The V gene's germline CDR1 is LNHDA and CDR2 SQIVND (reference sequence). This CDR3 contains 18 residues. V was cut by 6 bases and J by 1 base, with 21 bases left in between. In nucleotides, the CDR3 is TGTGCCAGTAGCCGCAATTCACCGGGGGTCATGAACACCGGGGAGCTGTTTTTT. Translating gives CASSRNSPGVMNTGELFF.

J is TRBJ1-2 and V is TRBV5-1; D is perhaps TRBD1 (6 bases). The germline V and J ends were trimmed by 5 bases and 1 base, with 15 bases remaining between them. Germline CDR1 reads SGHRS; CDR2 reads YFSETQ. This CDR3 contains 15 residues. CDR3 residues: CASRGDTWDNYGYTF. CDR3 sequence (DNA): TGCGCCAGCAGAGGGGACACCTGGGATAACTATGGCTACACCTTC.

This sequence joins TRBV5-4 and TRBJ2-3; a weak D match, TRBD2 (6 bases). The CDR3 sequence is 12 residues long. CDR1 and CDR2 (germline): SGHNT, YYREEE (reference sequence). Trimming removed 2 bases at V and 14 bases at J, with 15 bases between. The CDR3 loop reads CASSFLAPRRYF. In nucleotides, the CDR3 is TGTGCCAGCAGCTTCCTAGCGCCCCGCCGGTATTTT.

In this sample, this clone turned up once. The genes are TRBV6-5 and TRBJ1-1; unclear D gene. Germline CDR1 and CDR2: MNHEY and SVGAGI. The CDR3 has 13 amino acids. The V gene lost 6 bases and the J gene lost 0 bases, with 8 bases spanning the gap. CDR3 loop: CASSRSLNTEAFF. Here the CDR3 DNA reads TGTGCCAGCAGCAGATCCTTGAACACTGAAGCTTTCTTT.

The chain links TRBV7-8 to TRBJ2-7; D is undetermined. There are 14 residues in the CDR3. The germline V gene has CDR1 SGHVS and CDR2 FQNEAQ. V lost 0 bases, J lost 0 bases, and 6 bases lay in between. CDR3 in amino acids: CASSLARVSYEQYF. The CDR3 bases are TGTGCCAGCAGCTTAGCCCGGGTCTCCTACGAGCAGTACTTC.

This rearrangement joins TRBV19 to TRBJ1-5; D is unresolved. This CDR3 has 13 amino acids. Germline CDR1 and CDR2: LNHDA and SQIVND (reference sequence). The ends were cut back, 5 bases at V and 2 bases at J, with 7 bases in the middle. The CDR3 here is CASSQQRNQPQHF. Written as DNA, the CDR3 is TGTGCCAGTAGTCAACAGCGCAATCAGCCCCAGCATTTT.

The V and J genes are TRBV6-5 and TRBJ2-6, with no clear D. The CDR3 has 15 residues. Deletions cut 7 bases from V and 0 bases from J, with 10 bases between. Germline V lookup: CDR1 MNHEY, CDR2 SVGAGI. The CDR3 nucleotides are TGTGCCAGCACTCGCGGAAGCTCTGGGGCCAACGTCCTGACTTTC. This gives the protein CASTRGSSGANVLTF.

The chain joins TRBV5-1 to TRBJ2-7, with D possibly TRBD2 on 5 matching bases. The CDR3 runs 15 residues. Germline V gene data show CDR1 as SGHRS and CDR2 as YFSETQ. The V and J ends lost 2 bases and 0 bases respectively, with 12 bases between them. The CDR3 nucleotides are TGCGCCAGCAGCTTCGGCCCAAGCGGCTCCTACGAGCAGTACTTC. Encoded protein: CASSFGPSGSYEQYF.

The chain joins TRBV9 to TRBJ2-1; 9 bases match TRBD1. In germline, CDR1 is SGDLS, CDR2 YYNGEE. There are 16 residues in the CDR3. V lost 4 bases and J lost 8; bases outside the gene matches: 13. The CDR3 coding sequence is TGTGCCAGCAGCCTTCGCGGGGACAGGGCGGGACATGAGCAGTTCTTC. It codes for CASSLRGDRAGHEQFF.

This clone has just a few counts. The sample contains more than one DNA sequence encoding this CDR3. CDR3 sequence (DNA): TGTGCCAGCTCACCGGGTACTAGCAGCACAGATACGCAGTATTTT. Its translation: CASSPGTSSTDTQYF. The V gene is TRBV18, the J gene TRBJ2-3, with D possibly matching TRBD2 (6 bases). Germline loops: CDR1 KGHSH, CDR2 LQKENI. Trimming took 3 bases from V and 0 from J, leaving 10 bases between them. The CDR3 runs to 15 residues.

Note on this clone: Here the CDR3 omits its conserved ending phenylalanine or tryptophan, so a read error is the likely source. The chain has TRBV30 and TRBJ2-2, with TRBD2 matching 10 bases. Looked up from germline, CDR1 is GTSNPN and CDR2 is SVGIG (reference sequence). The CDR3 covers 12 residues. V shed 5 bases, J shed 6 bases, and the junction held 0 bases outside the gene matches. The CDR3 DNA reads as TGTGCCTGGGGACTAGCGGCCGGGGAGCTGTTTGTT. Translating it yields CAWGLAAGELFV.

CDR3 sequence: CSVAGQGYEQYF. CDR3 sequence (DNA): TGCAGCGTTGCGGGACAGGGCTACGAGCAGTACTTC. The chain links TRBV29-1 to TRBJ2-7, with 9 bases that match TRBD1. This CDR3 is 12 amino acids long. Unmatched junction bases numbered 1, after V lost 4 bases and J lost 3 bases. CDR1 and CDR2 (germline): SQVTM, ANQGSEA.

This rearrangement joins TRBV5-6 to TRBJ2-2; unclear D gene. The CDR3 spans 14 residues. Germline V lookup: CDR1 SGHDT, CDR2 YYEEEE. V was trimmed by 4 bases and J by 4 bases, leaving 11 bases between them. CDR3 nucleotide sequence: TGTGCCAGCAGCATACTAAGCGCCACCGGGGAGCTGTTTTTT. Translating it yields CASSILSATGELFF.